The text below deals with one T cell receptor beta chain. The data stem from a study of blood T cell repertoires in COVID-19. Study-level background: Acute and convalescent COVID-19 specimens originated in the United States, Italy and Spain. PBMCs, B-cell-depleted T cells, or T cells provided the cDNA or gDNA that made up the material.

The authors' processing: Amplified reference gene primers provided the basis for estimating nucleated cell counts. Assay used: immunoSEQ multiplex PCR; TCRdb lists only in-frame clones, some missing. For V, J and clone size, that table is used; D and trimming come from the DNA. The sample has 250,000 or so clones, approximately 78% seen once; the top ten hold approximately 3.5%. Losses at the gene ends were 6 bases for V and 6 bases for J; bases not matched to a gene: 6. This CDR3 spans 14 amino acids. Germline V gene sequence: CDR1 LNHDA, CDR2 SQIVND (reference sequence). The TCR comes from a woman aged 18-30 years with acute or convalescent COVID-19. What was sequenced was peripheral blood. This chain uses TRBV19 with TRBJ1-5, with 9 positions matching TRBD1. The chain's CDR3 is CASRTGTGIQPQHF. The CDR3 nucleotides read TGTGCCAGTAGAACCGGGACAGGGATTCAGCCCCAGCATTTT. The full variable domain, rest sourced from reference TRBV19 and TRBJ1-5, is DGGITQSPKYLFRKEGQNVTLSCEQNLNHDAMYWYRQDPGQGLRLIYYSQIVNDFQKGDIAEGYSVSREKKESFPLTVTSAQKNPTAFYLCASRTGTGIQPQHFGDGTRLSIL.